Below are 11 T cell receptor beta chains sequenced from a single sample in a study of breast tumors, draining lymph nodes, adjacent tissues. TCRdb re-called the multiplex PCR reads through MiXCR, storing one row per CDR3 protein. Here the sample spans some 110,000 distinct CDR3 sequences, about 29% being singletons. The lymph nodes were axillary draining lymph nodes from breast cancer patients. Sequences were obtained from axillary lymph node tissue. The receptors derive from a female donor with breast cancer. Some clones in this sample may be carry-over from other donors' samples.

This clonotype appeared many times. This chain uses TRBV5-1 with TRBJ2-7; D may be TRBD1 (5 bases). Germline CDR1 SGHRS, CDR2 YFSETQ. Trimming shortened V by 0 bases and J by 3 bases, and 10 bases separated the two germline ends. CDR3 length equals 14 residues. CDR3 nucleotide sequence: TGCGCCAGCAGCTTGGAGAGACAGAACTACGAGCAGTACTTC. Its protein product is CASSLERQNYEQYF.

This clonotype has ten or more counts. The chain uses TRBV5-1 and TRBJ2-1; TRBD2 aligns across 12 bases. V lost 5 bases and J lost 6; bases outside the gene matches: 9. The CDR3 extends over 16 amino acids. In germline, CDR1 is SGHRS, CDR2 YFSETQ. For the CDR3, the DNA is TGCGCCAGCAGTCTGATACTAGCGGGAGGCCCCAATGAGCAGTTCTTC. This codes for CASSLILAGGPNEQFF.

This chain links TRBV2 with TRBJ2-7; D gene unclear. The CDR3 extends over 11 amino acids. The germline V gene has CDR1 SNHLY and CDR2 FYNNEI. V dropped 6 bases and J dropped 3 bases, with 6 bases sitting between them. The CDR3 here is CASRKGYEQYF. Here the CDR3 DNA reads TGTGCCAGCAGGAAGGGCTACGAGCAGTACTTC.

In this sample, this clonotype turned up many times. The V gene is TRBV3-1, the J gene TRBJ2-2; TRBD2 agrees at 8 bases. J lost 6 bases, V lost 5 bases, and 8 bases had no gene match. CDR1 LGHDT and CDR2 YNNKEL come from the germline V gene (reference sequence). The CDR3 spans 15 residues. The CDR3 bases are TGTGCCAGCAGCAAAGGAGCGGGAGAAGCCGGGGAGCTGTTTTTT. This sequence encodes CASSKGAGEAGELFF.

Here the CDR3 reads CASSLAAAGAVEQYF. Written as DNA, the CDR3 is TGTGCCAGCAGCTTGGCCGCGGCGGGGGCCGTTGAGCAGTACTTC. The rearrangement uses TRBV5-4 and TRBJ2-7; D may be TRBD2 (7 bases). The V end lost 0 bases, the J end lost 7 bases, and 17 bases lay between the germline ends. There are 15 residues in the CDR3. Germline lookup yields CDR1 SGHNT and CDR2 YYREEE (reference sequence).

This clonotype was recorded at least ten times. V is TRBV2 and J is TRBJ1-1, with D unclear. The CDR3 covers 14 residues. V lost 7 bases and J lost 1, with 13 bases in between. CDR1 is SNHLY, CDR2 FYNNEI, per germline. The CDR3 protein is CASTDGFRNTEAFF. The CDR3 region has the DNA TGTGCCAGCACCGACGGCTTCCGGAACACTGAAGCTTTCTTT.

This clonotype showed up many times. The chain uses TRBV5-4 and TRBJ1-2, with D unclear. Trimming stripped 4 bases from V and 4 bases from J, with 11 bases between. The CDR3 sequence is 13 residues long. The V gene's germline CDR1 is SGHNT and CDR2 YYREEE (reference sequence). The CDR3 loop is CASSLRQTYGYTF. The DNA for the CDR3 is TGTGCCAGCAGCCTCCGGCAGACCTATGGCTACACCTTC.

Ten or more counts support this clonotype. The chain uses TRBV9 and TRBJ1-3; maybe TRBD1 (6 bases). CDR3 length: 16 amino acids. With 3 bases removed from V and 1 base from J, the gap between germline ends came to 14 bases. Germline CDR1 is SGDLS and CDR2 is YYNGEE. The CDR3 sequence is CASSAGALHSGNTIYF. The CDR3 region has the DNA TGTGCCAGCAGCGCAGGGGCCCTTCATTCTGGAAACACCATATATTTT.

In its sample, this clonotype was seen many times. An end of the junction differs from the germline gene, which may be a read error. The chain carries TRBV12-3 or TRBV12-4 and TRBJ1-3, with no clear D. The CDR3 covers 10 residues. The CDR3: CASSMALIHF. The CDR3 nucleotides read TGTGCCAGCAGCATGGCCTTGATCCATTTT.

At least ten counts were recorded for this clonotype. The CDR3, as DNA: TGCAGTGCTAGGGGGGATAGCTCCTACAATGAGCAGTTCTTC. This gives the protein CSARGDSSYNEQFF. The gene calls are TRBV20-1 and TRBJ2-1; D is possibly TRBD1 or TRBD2 (5 bases each). Germline V gene lookup returns CDR1 DFQATT and CDR2 SNEGSKA (reference sequence). Trimming pared 3 bases from V and 0 bases from J, leaving 9 bases between. The CDR3 runs 14 residues.

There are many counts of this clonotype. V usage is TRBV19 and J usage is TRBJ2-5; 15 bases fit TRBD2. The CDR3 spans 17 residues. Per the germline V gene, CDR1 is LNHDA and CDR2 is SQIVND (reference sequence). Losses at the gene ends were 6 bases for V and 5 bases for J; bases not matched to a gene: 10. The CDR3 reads CASSTGTSGGKGETQYF. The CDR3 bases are TGTGCCAGTAGCACCGGGACTAGCGGGGGGAAAGGGGAGACCCAGTACTTC.